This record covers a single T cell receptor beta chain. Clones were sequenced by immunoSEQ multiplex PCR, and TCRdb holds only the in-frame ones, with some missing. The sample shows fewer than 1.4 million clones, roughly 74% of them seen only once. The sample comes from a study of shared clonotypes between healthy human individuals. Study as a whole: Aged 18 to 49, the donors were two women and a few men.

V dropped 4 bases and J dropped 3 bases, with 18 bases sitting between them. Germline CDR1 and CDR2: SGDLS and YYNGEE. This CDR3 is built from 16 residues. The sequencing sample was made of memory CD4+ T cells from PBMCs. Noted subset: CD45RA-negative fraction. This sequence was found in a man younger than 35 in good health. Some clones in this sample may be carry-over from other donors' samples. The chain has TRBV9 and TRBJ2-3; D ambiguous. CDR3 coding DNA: TGTGCCAGCAGCCAAAACGTAGGTGGGGTTACAGATACGCAGTATTTT. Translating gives CASSQNVGGVTDTQYF.